This T cell receptor (beta chain) was sequenced in a study of cytomegalovirus exposure and HLA in healthy donors. The CDR3 is 13 residues long. Germline CDR1 SGHRS, CDR2 YFSETQ. Trimming removed 2 bases at V and 4 bases at J, with 8 bases between. Broader study findings: The later analysis indicated that the majority of CMV-associated TCR beta chains appeared HLA-restricted. Later work showed greater clonal expansion in HLA-associated TCR beta chains than in equally common others. Prior analysis indicated that the majority of TCR beta V segments exhibited productivity approximately 87% or approximately 30% of the time.

Amplification used 60 Vbeta primers and 13 Jbeta primers. Using immunoSEQ multiplex PCR, the repertoire was profiled, and TCRdb retains in-frame clones only, with some absent. The table shows about 25,000 clones, with more than 75% occurring only once. About this clone itself: No antigen is known for it.

This TCR derives from a male donor in good health and CMV-seronegative. The specimen sequenced was PBMCs. The chain recombines TRBV5-1 with TRBJ2-3, with TRBD2 as a possible D gene (5 bases). The CDR3 DNA sequence: TGCGCCAGCAGCTTAGCGGTAGCAGATACGCAGTATTTT. Its protein is CASSLAVADTQYF. Complete variable domain (other parts from reference TRBV5-1 and TRBJ2-3): KAGVTQTPRYLIKTRGQQVTLSCSPISGHRSVSWYQQTPGQGLQFLFEYFSETQRNKGNFPGRFSGRQFSNSRSEMNVSTLELGDSALYLCASSLAVADTQYFGPGTRLTVL.